This T cell receptor (beta chain) appears in the sequencing data of a study of cytomegalovirus exposure and HLA in healthy donors. This CDR3 has 14 residues. The ends were cut back, 2 bases at V and 2 bases at J, with 9 bases in the middle. Looked up from germline, CDR1 is SGHTA and CDR2 is FQGTGA. Overall study results and limits: When presence/absence was analysed, sequencing depth was taken to be roughly uniform across donors. A highly shared variant cluster was judged a likely technical artifact.

The study ran its PCR with 60 Vbeta and 13 Jbeta primers. Sequencing used immunoSEQ multiplex PCR; TCRdb keeps in-frame clones, though not all of them. This sample has over 100,000 clones; roughly 80% occur once, and the top ten carry 20% to 25%. This clone came up once. The antigen is not known. The sequence was collected from a man aged 25 to 40 in good health and CMV-seropositive. The sequenced sample consisted of PBMCs. This chain uses TRBV7-3 with TRBJ1-1; D perhaps matches TRBD1 (6 bases). CDR3 protein: CASSLGGRNTEAFF. In nucleotides, the CDR3 is TGTGCCAGCAGCTTAGGGGGCCGAAACACTGAAGCTTTCTTT.